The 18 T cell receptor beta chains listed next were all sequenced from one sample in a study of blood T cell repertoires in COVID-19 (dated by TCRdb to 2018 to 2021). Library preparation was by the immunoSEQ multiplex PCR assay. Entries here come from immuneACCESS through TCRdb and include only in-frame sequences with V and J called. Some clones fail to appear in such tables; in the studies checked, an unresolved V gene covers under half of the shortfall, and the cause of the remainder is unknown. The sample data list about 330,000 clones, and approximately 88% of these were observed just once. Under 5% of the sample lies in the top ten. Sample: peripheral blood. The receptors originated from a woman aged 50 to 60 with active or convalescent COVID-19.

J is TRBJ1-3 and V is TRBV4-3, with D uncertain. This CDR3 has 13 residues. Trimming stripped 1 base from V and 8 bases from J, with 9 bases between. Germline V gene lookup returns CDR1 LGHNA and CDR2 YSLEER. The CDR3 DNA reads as TGCGCCAGCAGCCAAGGGCTCGAAGACACCATATATTTT. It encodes CASSQGLEDTIYF.

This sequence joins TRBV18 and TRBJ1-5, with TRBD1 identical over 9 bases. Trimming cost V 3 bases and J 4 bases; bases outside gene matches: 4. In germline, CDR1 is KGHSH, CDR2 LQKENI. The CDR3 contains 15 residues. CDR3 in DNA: TGTGCCAGCTCACCCCTCGGACAGGGGAATCAGCCCCAGCATTTT. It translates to CASSPLGQGNQPQHF. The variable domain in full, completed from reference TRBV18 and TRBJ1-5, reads NAGVMQNPRHLVRRRGQEARLRCSPMKGHSHVYWYRQLPEEGLKFMVYLQKENIIDESGMPKERFSAEFPKEGPSILRIQQVVRGDSAAYFCASSPLGQGNQPQHFGDGTRLSIL.

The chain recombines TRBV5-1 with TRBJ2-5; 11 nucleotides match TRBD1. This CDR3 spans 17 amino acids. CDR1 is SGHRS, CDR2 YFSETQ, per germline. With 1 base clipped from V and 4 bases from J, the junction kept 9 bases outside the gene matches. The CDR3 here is CASSLTTTGTGGETQYF. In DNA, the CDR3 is TGCGCCAGCAGCTTGACCACCACCGGGACAGGGGGAGAGACCCAGTACTTC.

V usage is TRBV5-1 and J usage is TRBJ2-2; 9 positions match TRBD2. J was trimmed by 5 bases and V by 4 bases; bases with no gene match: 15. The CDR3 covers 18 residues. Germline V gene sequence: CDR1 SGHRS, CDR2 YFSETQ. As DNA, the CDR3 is TGCGCCAGCAGCCGAAGTTCGATTAGCGGGAGTAGGACCGGGGAGCTGTTTTTT. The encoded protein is CASSRSSISGSRTGELFF.

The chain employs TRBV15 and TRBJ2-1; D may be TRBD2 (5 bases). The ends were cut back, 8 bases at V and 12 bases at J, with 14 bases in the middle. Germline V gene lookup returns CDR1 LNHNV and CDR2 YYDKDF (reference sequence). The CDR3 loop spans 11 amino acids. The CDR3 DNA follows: TGTGCCACCGGTCTAGCAGTATCGCAGTTCTTC. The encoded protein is CATGLAVSQFF.

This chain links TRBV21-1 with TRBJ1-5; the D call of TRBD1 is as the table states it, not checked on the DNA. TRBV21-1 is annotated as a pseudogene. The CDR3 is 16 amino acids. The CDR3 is CASSLGGEGADQPQHF. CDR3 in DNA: TGTGCCAGCAGCCTGGGAGGAGAGGGGGCGGATCAGCCCCAGCATTTT.

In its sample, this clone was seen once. DNA for the CDR3: TGTGCCAGCAGTTACGAGACAGGGGGCAGGACTGAAGCTTTCTTT. Protein: CASSYETGGRTEAFF. This rearrangement joins TRBV6-2 or TRBV6-3 to TRBJ1-1; 10 bases fit TRBD1. Germline CDR1 is MNHEY and CDR2 is SVGEGT. The CDR3 totals 15 residues. V trimming: 2 bases; J trimming: 5 bases; junction bases outside the gene matches: 5.

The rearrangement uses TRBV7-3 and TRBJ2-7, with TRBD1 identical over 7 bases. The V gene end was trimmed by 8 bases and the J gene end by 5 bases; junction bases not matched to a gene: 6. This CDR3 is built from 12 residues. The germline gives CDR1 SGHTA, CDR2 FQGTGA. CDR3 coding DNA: TGTGCCAGCGCCGACAGGGAAGACGAGCAGTACTTC. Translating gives CASADREDEQYF.

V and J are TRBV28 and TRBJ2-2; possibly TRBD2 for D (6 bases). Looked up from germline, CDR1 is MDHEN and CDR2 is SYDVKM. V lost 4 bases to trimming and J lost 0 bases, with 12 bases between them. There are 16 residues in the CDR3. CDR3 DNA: TGTGCCAGCAGTTCCTTCGGGGGAGCGAACACCGGGGAGCTGTTTTTT. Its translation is CASSSFGGANTGELFF.

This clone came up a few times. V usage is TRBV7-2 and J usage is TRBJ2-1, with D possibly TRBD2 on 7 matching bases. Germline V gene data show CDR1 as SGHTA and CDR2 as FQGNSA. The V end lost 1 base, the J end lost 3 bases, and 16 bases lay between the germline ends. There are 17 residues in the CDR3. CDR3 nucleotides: TGTGCCAGCAGCTTAGTGTGGGGGGGGCAGGGCTACAATGAGCAGTTCTTC. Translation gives CASSLVWGGQGYNEQFF.

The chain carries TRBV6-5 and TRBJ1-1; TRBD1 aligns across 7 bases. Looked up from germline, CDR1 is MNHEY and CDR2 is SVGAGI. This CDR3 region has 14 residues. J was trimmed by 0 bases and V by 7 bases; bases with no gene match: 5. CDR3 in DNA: TGTGCCAGCACCCCGGACAGGTTGAACACTGAAGCTTTCTTT. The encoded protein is CASTPDRLNTEAFF.

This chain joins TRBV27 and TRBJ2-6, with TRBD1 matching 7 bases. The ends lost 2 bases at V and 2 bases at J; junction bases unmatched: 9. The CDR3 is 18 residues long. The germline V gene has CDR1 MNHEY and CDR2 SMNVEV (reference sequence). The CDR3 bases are TGTGCCAGCAGTTTAGTGGGACAGAAAATGGCTGGGGCCAACGTCCTGACTTTC. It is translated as CASSLVGQKMAGANVLTF.

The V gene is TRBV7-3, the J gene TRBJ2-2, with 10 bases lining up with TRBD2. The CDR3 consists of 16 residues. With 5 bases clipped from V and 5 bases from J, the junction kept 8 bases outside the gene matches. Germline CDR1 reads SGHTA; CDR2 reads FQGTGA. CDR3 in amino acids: CASSPLAGDVTGELFF. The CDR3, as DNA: TGTGCCAGCAGCCCTCTAGCGGGAGATGTTACCGGGGAGCTGTTTTTT.

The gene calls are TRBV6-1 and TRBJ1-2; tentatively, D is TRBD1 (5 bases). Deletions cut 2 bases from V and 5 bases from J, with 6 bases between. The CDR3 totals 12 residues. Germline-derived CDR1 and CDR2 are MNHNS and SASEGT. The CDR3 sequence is CASSEQGYGYTF. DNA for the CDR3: TGTGCCAGCAGTGAACAGGGATATGGCTACACCTTC.

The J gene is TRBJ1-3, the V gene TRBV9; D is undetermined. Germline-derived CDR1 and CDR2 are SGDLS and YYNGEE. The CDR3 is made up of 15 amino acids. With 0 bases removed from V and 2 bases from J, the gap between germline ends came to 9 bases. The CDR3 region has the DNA TGTGCCAGCAGCGTAGAGGCCGGGGCTGGAAACACCATATATTTT. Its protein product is CASSVEAGAGNTIYF.

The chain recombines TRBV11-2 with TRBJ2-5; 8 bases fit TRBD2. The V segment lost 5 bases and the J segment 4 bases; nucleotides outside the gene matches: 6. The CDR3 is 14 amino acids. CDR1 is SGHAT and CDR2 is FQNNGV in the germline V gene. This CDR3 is CASSPGLAVETQYF. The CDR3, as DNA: TGTGCCAGCAGCCCCGGACTAGCAGTAGAGACCCAGTACTTC.

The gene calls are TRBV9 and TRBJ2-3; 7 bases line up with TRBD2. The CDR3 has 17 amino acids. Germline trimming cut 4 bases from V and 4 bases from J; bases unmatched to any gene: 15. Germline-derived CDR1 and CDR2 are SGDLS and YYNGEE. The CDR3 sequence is CASSPRYPGTKADTQYF. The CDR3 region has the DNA TGTGCCAGCAGCCCTAGGTATCCCGGGACTAAGGCAGATACGCAGTATTTT.

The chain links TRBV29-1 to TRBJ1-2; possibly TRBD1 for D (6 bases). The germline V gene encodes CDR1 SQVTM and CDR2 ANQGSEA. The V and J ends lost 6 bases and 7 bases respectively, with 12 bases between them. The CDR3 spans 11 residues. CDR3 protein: CSVVTGSGYTF. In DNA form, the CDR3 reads TGCAGCGTCGTTACAGGGAGTGGCTACACCTTC.